The sequence of this TCR beta chain was determined in a study of blood T cell repertoires in COVID-19. Study-level background: Sites in the United States, Italy and Spain provided acute and convalescent COVID-19 samples. T cells, B-cell-depleted T cells, or PBMCs provided the cDNA or gDNA that served as material.

As handled by the study authors: Reference gene primers were amplified, and this amplification served to estimate nucleated cell counts. Assay used: immunoSEQ multiplex PCR; TCRdb lists only in-frame clones, some missing. V and J calls and clone size follow that table, whereas D and trimming were derived from the DNA. The table shows 120,000 or so clones, with 82% occurring only once. The CDR3 has 16 amino acids. This sequence joins TRBV21-1 and TRBJ2-1; the table's D call TRBD2 went unverified against the DNA. TRBV21-1 has pseudogene status. This TCR came from a human donor in a cohort sampled during active COVID-19. Specimen: peripheral blood. CDR3 region: CASSKSSGGFYNEQFF. CDR3 nucleotide sequence: TGTGCCAGCAGCAAATCGAGCGGGGGGTTCTACAATGAGCAGTTCTTC.